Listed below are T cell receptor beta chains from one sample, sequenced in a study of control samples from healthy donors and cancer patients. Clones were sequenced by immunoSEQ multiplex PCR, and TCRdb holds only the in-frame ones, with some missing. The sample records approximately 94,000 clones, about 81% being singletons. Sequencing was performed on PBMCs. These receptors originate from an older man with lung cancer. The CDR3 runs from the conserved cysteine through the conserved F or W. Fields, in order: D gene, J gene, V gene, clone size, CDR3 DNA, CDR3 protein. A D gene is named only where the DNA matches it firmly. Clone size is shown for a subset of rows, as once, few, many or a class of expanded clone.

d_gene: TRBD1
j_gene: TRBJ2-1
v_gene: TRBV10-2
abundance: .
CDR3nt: TGCGCCAGCAGTGTACAGGGGGAGTTCAATGAGCAGTTCTTC
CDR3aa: CASSVQGEFNEQFF

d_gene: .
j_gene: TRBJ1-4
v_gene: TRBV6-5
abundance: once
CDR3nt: TGTGCCAGCAGTCGGGACGCGGTACGGGAAAAACTGTTTTTT
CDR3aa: CASSRDAVREKLFF

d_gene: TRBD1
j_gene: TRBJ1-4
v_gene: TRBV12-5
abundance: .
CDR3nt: TGTGCTAGTGCCTTCGGGGACAGGGGGAATGAAAAACTGTTTTTT
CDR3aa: CASAFGDRGNEKLFF

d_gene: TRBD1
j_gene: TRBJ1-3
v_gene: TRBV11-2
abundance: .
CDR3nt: TGTGCCAGCAGCCCTGGGACAGTTGGAAACACCATATATTTT
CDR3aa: CASSPGTVGNTIYF

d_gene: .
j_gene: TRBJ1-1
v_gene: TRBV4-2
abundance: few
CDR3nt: TGTGCCAGCAGCCCCCGTGGGGCGGGCACTGAAGCTTTCTTT
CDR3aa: CASSPRGAGTEAFF

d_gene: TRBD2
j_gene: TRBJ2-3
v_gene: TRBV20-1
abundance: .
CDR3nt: TGCAGTGCTAGTGAGGTCGAGGCGGGGGGGCTTTGGGGCACAGATACGCAGTATTTT
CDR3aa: CSASEVEAGGLWGTDTQYF

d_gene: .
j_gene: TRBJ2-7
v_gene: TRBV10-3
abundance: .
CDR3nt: TGTGCCATCAGTGACTCGGGTAATGAGCAGTACTTC
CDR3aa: CAISDSGNEQYF

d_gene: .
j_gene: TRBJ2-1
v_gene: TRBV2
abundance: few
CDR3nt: TGTGCCAGCAGTGGCGAGGGGTACAATGAGCAGTTCTTC
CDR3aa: CASSGEGYNEQFF

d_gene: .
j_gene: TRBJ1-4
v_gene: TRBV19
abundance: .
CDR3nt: TGTGCCAGTAGCCAAGCGGGGGACTACTTTGAAAAACTGTTTTTT
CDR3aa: CASSQAGDYFEKLFF

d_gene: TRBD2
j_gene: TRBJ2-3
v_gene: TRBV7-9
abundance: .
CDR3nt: TGTGCCAGCAGCTTACCTCATAGACTAGCGGGGGGCCGGGATACGCAGTATTTT
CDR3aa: CASSLPHRLAGGRDTQYF

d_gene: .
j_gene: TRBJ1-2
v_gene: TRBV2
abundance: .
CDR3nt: TGTGCCAGCAGTGAAGCGGGGACCAACTATGGCTACACCTTC
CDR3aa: CASSEAGTNYGYTF

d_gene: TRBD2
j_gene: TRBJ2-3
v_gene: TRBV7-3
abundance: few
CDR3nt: TGTGCCAGCAGCTTTAGTAGCGGGGGGAGTACGCAGTATTTT
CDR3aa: CASSFSSGGSTQYF

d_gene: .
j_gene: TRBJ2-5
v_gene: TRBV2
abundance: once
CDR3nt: TGTGCCAGCAGTGAACGAGGGACCCAGTACTTC
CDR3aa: CASSERGTQYF

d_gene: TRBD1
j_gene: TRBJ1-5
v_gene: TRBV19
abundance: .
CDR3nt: TGTGCCAGCGCCCGACTCCCGACAGGGCGTAATCAGCCCCAGCATTTT
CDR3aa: CASARLPTGRNQPQHF

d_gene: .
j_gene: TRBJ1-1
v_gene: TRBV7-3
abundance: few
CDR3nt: TGTGCCAGCAGCTTCCAGCCGGGGGGTGTGGGCACTGAAGCTTTCTTT
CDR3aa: CASSFQPGGVGTEAFF

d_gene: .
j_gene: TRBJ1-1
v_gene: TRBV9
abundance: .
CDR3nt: TGTGCCAGCAGCCCCTTGACAGCCGGAGGCACTGAAGCTTTCTTT
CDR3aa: CASSPLTAGGTEAFF

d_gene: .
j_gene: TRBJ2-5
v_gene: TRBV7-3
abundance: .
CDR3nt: TGTGCCAGCAGCTTAACCTCCGCAGAGACCCAGTACTTC
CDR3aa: CASSLTSAETQYF

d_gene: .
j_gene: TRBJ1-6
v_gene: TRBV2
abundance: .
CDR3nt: TGTGCCAGTACAACGCAGGGAAATTCACCCCTCCACTTT
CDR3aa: CASTTQGNSPLHF

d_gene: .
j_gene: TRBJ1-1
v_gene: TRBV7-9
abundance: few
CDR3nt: TGTGCCAGCAGCTTAACGGGTACTGAAGCTTTCTTT
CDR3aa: CASSLTGTEAFF

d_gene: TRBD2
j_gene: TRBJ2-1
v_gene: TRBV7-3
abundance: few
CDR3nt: TGTGCCAGCAGCCCGTATCGTAGCGGGGGCTCCTACAATGAGCAGTTCTTC
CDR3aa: CASSPYRSGGSYNEQFF

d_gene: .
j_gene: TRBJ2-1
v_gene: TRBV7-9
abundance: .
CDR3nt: TGTGCCAGCAGCCAGGGGGGAGCCGGATACAATGAGCAGTTCTTC
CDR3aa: CASSQGGAGYNEQFF

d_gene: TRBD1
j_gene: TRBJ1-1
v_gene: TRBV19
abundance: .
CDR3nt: TGTGCCAGTAGTATAGACTGGACAGGGGAGACTGAAGCTTTCTTT
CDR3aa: CASSIDWTGETEAFF

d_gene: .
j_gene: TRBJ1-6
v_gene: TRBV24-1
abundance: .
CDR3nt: TGTGCCACCGTCATCATGCGCTTAGGGGGAACGGGTTCAGGTAATTCACCCCTCCACTTT
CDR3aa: CATVIMRLGGTGSGNSPLHF

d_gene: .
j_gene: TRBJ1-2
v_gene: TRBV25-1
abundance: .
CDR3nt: TGTGCCAGCAGTGAAGGGGCGTACTGGGGCTACACCTTC
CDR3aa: CASSEGAYWGYTF

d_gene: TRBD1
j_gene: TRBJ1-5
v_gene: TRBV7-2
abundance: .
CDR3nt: TGTGCCAGCAGCCCCAGACAGGGTGGCCAGCCCCAGCATTTT
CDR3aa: CASSPRQGGQPQHF

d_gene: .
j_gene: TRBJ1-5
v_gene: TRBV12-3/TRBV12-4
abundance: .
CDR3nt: TGTGCCAGCAGTGCTGCTGGCAATCAGCCCCAGCATTTT
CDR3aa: CASSAAGNQPQHF

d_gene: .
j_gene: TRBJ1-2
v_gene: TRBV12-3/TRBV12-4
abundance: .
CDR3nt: TGTGCCAGCAGTTTTGGGCACTCTGGCGGCTACACCTTC
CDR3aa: CASSFGHSGGYTF

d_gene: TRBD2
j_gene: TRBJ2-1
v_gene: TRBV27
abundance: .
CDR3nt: TGTGCCAGCAGTTCGACTAGCGGGGGGAACAATGAGCAGTTCTTC
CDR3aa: CASSSTSGGNNEQFF

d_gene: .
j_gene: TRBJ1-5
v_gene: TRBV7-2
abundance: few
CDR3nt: TGTGCCAGCAGCTTAGCGGACAATCAGCCCCAGCATTTT
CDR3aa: CASSLADNQPQHF

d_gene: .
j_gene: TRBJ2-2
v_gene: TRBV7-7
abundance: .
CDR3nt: TGTGCCAGCAGCTGGGGTGCAGGTTCTCACACCGGGGAGCTGTTTTTT
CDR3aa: CASSWGAGSHTGELFF

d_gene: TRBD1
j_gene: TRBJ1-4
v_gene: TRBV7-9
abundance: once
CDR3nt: TGTGCCAGCAGCCAACCGGGACAGGCTCGAAAACTGTTTTTT
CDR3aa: CASSQPGQARKLFF

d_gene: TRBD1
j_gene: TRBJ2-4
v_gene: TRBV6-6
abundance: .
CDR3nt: TGTGCCAGCAGGCCAGGGGGCGGAGGAGCCAAAAACATTCAGTACTTC
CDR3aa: CASRPGGGGAKNIQYF

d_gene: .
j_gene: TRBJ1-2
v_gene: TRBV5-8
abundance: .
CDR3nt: TGTGCCAGCAGCTTGGCCCAGGTTAGCTATGGCTACACCTTC
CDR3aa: CASSLAQVSYGYTF

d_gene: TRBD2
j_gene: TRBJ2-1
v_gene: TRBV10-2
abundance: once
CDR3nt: TGCGCCAGCAGTGAGTCGACTAGCAAGCAGTTCTTC
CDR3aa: CASSESTSKQFF

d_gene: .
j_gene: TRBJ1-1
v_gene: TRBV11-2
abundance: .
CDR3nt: TGTGCCAGCAGCTTAGGGGTATTTGAAGCTTTCTTT
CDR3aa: CASSLGVFEAFF

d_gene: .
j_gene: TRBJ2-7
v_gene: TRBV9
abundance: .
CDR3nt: TGTGCCAGCAGCGTAGCTGAGACTACCTACGAGCAGTACTTC
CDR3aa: CASSVAETTYEQYF

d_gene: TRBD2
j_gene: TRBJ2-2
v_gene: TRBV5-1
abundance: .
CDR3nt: TGCGCCAGCAGCCCATACCCGGGACTAGTTGTCACCGGGGAGCTGTTTTTT
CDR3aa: CASSPYPGLVVTGELFF

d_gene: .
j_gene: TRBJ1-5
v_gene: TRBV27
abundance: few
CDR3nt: TGTGCCAGCAGTCATACCTATAGCAATCAGCCCCAGCATTTT
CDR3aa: CASSHTYSNQPQHF

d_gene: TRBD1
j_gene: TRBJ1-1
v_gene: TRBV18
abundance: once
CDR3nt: TGTGCCAGCTCACCACGGGACAGGGGGCTTCTGGAAGCTTTCTTT
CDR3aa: CASSPRDRGLLEAFF

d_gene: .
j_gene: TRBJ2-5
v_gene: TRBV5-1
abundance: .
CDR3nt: TGCGCCAGCAGCTTGGGGGGGTCCTCCCGCGGGGAGACCCAGTACTTC
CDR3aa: CASSLGGSSRGETQYF

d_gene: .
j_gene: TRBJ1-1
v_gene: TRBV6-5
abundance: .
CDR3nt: TGTGCCAGCAGTATAGTACCCCGTAGGGTCACTGAAGCTTTCTTT
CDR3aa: CASSIVPRRVTEAFF

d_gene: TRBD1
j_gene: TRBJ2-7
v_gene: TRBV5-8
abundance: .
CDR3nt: TGTGCCAGCAGCTTGGTAGGGACAGGCGTCTACGAGCAGTACTTC
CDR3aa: CASSLVGTGVYEQYF

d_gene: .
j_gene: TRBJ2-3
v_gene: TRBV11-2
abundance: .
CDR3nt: TGTGCCAGCCGCATGACAGATACGCAGTATTTT
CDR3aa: CASRMTDTQYF

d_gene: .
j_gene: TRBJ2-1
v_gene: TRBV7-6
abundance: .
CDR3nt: TGTGCCAGCAGCTTAAGGGCGCCGAGCTCCTACAATGAGCAGTTCTTC
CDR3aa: CASSLRAPSSYNEQFF

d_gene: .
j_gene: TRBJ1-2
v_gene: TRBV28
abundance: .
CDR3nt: TGTGCCAGCAGTCATACCCGGGCGGACAAAATCTATGGCTACACCTTC
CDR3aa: CASSHTRADKIYGYTF

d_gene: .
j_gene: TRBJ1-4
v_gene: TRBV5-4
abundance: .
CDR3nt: TGTGCCAGCAGCAAGGAAGGGAGTACGGCTAATGAAAAACTGTTTTTT
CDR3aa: CASSKEGSTANEKLFF

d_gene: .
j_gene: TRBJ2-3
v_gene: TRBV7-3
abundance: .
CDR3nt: TGTGCCAGCGGCAGGGGAGGGGGCACAGATACGCAGTATTTT
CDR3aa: CASGRGGGTDTQYF

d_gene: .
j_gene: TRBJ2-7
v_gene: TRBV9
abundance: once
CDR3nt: TGTGCCAGCAGCGTTTTCTCGGCCTCCTACGAGCAGTACTTC
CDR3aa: CASSVFSASYEQYF

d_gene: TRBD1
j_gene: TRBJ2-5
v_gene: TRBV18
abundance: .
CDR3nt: TGTGCCAGCTGGGGACAGAACCAAGAGACCCAGTACTTC
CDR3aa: CASWGQNQETQYF

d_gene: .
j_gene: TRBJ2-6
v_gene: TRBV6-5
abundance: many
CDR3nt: TGTGCCAGCGGAGGGGCCTCTGGGGCCAACGTCCTGACTTTC
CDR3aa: CASGGASGANVLTF

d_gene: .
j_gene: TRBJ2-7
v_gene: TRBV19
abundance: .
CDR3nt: TGTGCCAGTCTTCTCAAAAGGACAACAAGCTCCTACGAGCAGTACTTC
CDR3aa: CASLLKRTTSSYEQYF

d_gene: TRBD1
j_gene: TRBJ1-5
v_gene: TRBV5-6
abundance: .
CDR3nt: TGTGCCAGCAGCTCTACCAGTGACAGGGTCAATCAGCCCCAGCATTTT
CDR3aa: CASSSTSDRVNQPQHF

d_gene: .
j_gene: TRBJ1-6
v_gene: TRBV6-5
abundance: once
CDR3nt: TGTGCCAGCAGGCCTCCCAGAGGGGAAAATTCACCCCTCCACTTT
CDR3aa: CASRPPRGENSPLHF

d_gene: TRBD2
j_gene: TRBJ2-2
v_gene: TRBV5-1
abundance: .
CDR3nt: TGCGCCAGCAGCTTCTCAGGGACTAGCAGATACACCGGGGAGCTGTTTTTT
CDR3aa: CASSFSGTSRYTGELFF

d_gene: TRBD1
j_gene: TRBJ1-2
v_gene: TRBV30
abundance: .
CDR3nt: TGTGCCTGGAGTGGAACAGGGGGGGATGGCTACACCTTC
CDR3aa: CAWSGTGGDGYTF

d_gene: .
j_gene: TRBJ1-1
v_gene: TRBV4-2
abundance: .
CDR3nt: TGTGCCAGCAGCCAAGACGGGGGAATCACTGAAGCTTTCTTT
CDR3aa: CASSQDGGITEAFF

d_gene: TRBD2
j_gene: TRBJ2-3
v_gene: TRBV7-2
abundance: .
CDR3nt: TGTGCCAGCAGCTTATGGGTAGGCGGGGGGGCCGGAGATACGCAGTATTTT
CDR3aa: CASSLWVGGGAGDTQYF

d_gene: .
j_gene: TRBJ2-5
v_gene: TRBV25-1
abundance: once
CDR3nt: TGTGCCACCACCCCAGGACAGTCGGAGACCCAGTACTTC
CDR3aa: CATTPGQSETQYF

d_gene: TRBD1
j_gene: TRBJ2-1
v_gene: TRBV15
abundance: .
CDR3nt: TGTGCCACCAGCAGAGATCTTCCACCGGGACAGAACAATGAGCAGTTCTTC
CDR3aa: CATSRDLPPGQNNEQFF